The T cell receptor (beta chain) under discussion was sequenced for a study of T cells after yellow fever vaccination. Study observations and caveats: Just a small share of clonotypes turned up in the CD4 compartment as well as the CD8 compartment. Contamination by abundant bulk-population clonotypes could be present in FACS-sorted repertoires.

This clonotype was observed a handful of times. Its specificity is unknown. Germline V CDR1 and CDR2: SQVTM, ANQGSEA. The CDR3 sequence is 14 residues long. Trimming removed 7 bases from V and 2 bases from J; junction bases left unmatched: 9. In TCRdb, the 5' RACE reads were re-called with MiXCR into one record per CDR3 protein. The sample gives approximately 550,000 distinct CDR3 sequences, 13% of which show up once; over 12% is in the top ten. This clonotype was sampled from a young man who received the YFV17D yellow fever vaccine. The source material was PBMCs, sampled on the day of the yellow fever booster vaccination. This chain links TRBV29-1 with TRBJ2-5, with 8 bases aligning to TRBD2. CDR3 amino acids: CSGIPGLEQETQYF. The DNA of the CDR3 is TGCAGCGGGATACCGGGACTAGAACAAGAGACCCAGTACTTC.